The 18 T cell receptor beta chains in this list originate from one sample, sequenced in a study of T-cell reconstitution after alpha-beta-depleted transplantation in children. The authors prepared the TCRbeta library with unique molecular identifiers. TCRdb redid the calling of the PCR reads with MiXCR, one entry per CDR3 protein. The sample holds about 200,000 distinct CDR3 sequences, 7% to 9% seen once. The source was PBMCs, mostly from graft donor cells, collected 360 days after TCRalphabeta/CD19-depleted stem cell transplant. These receptors all come from a male patient under 10 years old who had a stem cell transplant for acute myeloid leukemia, so the T cells may come from the graft donor.

This clonotype was counted at least ten times. The chain couples TRBV6-1 to TRBJ2-7; a possible D gene is TRBD2 (6 bases). V was pared by 5 bases and J by 0 bases, with 14 bases between. CDR1 is MNHNS, CDR2 SASEGT, per germline. The CDR3 has 15 amino acids. The DNA of the CDR3 is TGTGCCAGCAGTAATACTGCGGGATACTCCTACGAGCAGTACTTC. The encoded protein is CASSNTAGYSYEQYF.

The chain has TRBV29-1 and TRBJ2-7, with a possible D match to TRBD2 (7 bases). The CDR3 has 15 residues. V was trimmed by 4 bases and J by 1 base, leaving 17 bases between them. Germline assignment: CDR1 SQVTM and CDR2 ANQGSEA. The CDR3 here is CSVVKGRGGSYEQYV. The CDR3 nucleotides read TGCAGCGTTGTTAAAGGCAGGGGAGGGTCCTACGAGCAGTACGTC.

This clonotype was picked up a small number of times. The chain carries TRBV6-2 or TRBV6-3 and TRBJ2-7; TRBD1 agrees at 10 bases. The germline gives CDR1 MNHEY, CDR2 SVGEGT. This CDR3 region has 13 residues. The J segment lost 4 bases and the V segment lost 9 bases, leaving 6 bases of the junction unmatched. The CDR3 DNA follows: TGTGCCAGTTCCCGGGACAGGGGATACGAGCAGTACTTC. Translating gives CASSRDRGYEQYF.

This chain links TRBV12-3 or TRBV12-4 with TRBJ1-2; D is unresolved. The V end was cut by 5 bases, the J end by 1 base, with 8 bases between. CDR3 length equals 13 residues. Here the CDR3 reads CASSRRVNYGYTF. CDR3 in DNA: TGTGCCAGCAGTCGACGCGTTAACTATGGCTACACCTTC.

This clonotype has ten or more counts. V usage is TRBV20-1 and J usage is TRBJ2-5; 8 bases agree with TRBD2. Trimming cost V 6 bases and J 2 bases; bases outside gene matches: 5. Germline V gene sequence: CDR1 DFQATT, CDR2 SNEGSKA (reference sequence). This CDR3 region has 13 residues. CDR3 coding DNA: TGCAGTGCCCCATTAGCGGGACAAGAGACCCAGTACTTC. It encodes CSAPLAGQETQYF.

The table lists this clonotype with many counts. This sequence joins TRBV12-3 or TRBV12-4 and TRBJ1-4; D is perhaps TRBD1 (6 bases). V was trimmed by 4 bases and J by 7 bases, leaving 16 bases between them. The CDR3 is 15 residues long. The DNA for the CDR3 is TGTGCCAGCAGTTCATGGACAGAGGGAGCTGAAAAACTGTTTTTT. Amino acids: CASSSWTEGAEKLFF.

This clonotype was found many times. The chain is built from TRBV20-1 and TRBJ2-7; 7 bases agree with TRBD2. J gave up 9 bases and V 0 bases, and 8 bases lay outside the gene matches. Germline CDR1 reads DFQATT; CDR2 reads SNEGSKA (reference sequence). The CDR3 is 13 residues long. The CDR3, as DNA: TGCAGTGCTAGAGATCCGGGACTACATGTGCAGTACGTC. This translates into CSARDPGLHVQYV.

This clonotype was recorded many times. This rearrangement joins TRBV20-1 to TRBJ2-7; D possibly corresponds to TRBD1 (6 bases). Trimming pared 4 bases from V and 0 bases from J, leaving 13 bases between. The CDR3 length is 14 residues. Germline V gene data show CDR1 as DFQATT and CDR2 as SNEGSKA (reference sequence). For the CDR3, the DNA is TGCAGTGCTAAAGACAGGCATCACTCCTACGAGCAGTACTTC. Translated: CSAKDRHHSYEQYF.

The V gene is TRBV3-1, the J gene TRBJ2-7, with 15 positions matching TRBD2. The germline V gene has CDR1 LGHDT and CDR2 YNNKEL (reference sequence). The CDR3 has 19 amino acids. J gave up 0 bases and V 4 bases, and 10 bases lay outside the gene matches. The CDR3 region is CASSPGLAGGPTYSYEQYV. The CDR3 DNA reads TGTGCCAGCAGCCCGGGACTAGCGGGGGGACCGACCTACTCCTACGAGCAGTACGTC.

This clonotype was observed at least ten times. The chain recombines TRBV5-1 with TRBJ2-5; maybe TRBD1 (5 bases). The CDR3 runs 15 residues. Germline CDR1 reads SGHRS; CDR2 reads YFSETQ. The ends were cut back, 0 bases at V and 5 bases at J, with 14 bases in the middle. The CDR3 DNA follows: TGCGCCAGCAGCTTGGGTCAAAGTAGACAGGAGACCCAGTACTTC. It yields the protein CASSLGQSRQETQYF.

This clonotype was picked up many times. J is TRBJ2-7 and V is TRBV12-3 or TRBV12-4, with unresolved D. This CDR3 spans 15 amino acids. The V end was cut by 1 base, the J end by 0 bases, with 10 bases between. CDR3 bases: TGTGCCAGCAGTTTAGGCCTAAGACTCTCCTACGAGCAGTACTTC. It specifies CASSLGLRLSYEQYF.

The chain carries TRBV9 and TRBJ2-2; no clear D. Germline V gene lookup returns CDR1 SGDLS and CDR2 YYNGEE. Trimming stripped 0 bases from V and 8 bases from J, with 5 bases between. The CDR3 sequence is 12 residues long. The DNA for the CDR3 is TGTGCCAGCAGCGTAGGGTCGGGGGAGCTGTTTTTT. It specifies CASSVGSGELFF.

This clonotype was seen only a few times. The chain is built from TRBV6-5 and TRBJ1-1; weak D call: TRBD1 (5 bases). Looked up from germline, CDR1 is MNHEY and CDR2 is SVGAGI. There are 16 residues in the CDR3. Trimming removed 2 bases at V and 4 bases at J, with 17 bases between. Here the CDR3 DNA reads TGTGCCAGCAGTTACCTTATGAAGGGGCTCTCCACTGAAGCTTTCTTT. Translated: CASSYLMKGLSTEAFF.

This clonotype appeared many times. The genes are TRBV14 and TRBJ2-7; D gene uncertain. Trimming removed 4 bases at V and 4 bases at J, with 14 bases between. The CDR3 has 14 amino acids. In germline, CDR1 is SGHDN, CDR2 FVKESK. The CDR3 reads CASSPRWVEYEQYF. The CDR3 DNA follows: TGTGCCAGCAGCCCAAGATGGGTGGAATACGAGCAGTACTTC.

This chain uses TRBV6-1 with TRBJ2-1; D may be TRBD1 or TRBD2 (5 bases each). CDR3 length: 16 amino acids. Trimming removed 6 bases from V and 4 bases from J, with 19 bases in between. Germline loops: CDR1 MNHNS, CDR2 SASEGT. The CDR3 region has the DNA TGTGCCAGCAGCCAGGGACGACAGAGGAAATACAATGAGCAGTTCTTC. This codes for CASSQGRQRKYNEQFF.

In this sample, this clonotype turned up many times. This sequence joins TRBV5-1 and TRBJ2-7, with TRBD1 identical over 8 bases. Germline CDR1 SGHRS, CDR2 YFSETQ. The ends lost 4 bases at V and 0 bases at J; junction bases unmatched: 3. The CDR3 is made up of 14 amino acids. The CDR3 nucleotides are TGCGCCAGCAGCGACAGGGGAGGCTCCTACGAGCAGTACTTC. Protein: CASSDRGGSYEQYF. Full variable domain (remainder filled in from reference TRBV5-1 and TRBJ2-7): KAGVTQTPRYLIKTRGQQVTLSCSPISGHRSVSWYQQTPGQGLQFLFEYFSETQRNKGNFPGRFSGRQFSNSRSEMNVSTLELGDSALYLCASSDRGGSYEQYFGPGTRLTVT.

This clonotype was observed a few times. The CDR3: CASGYRVGTQYF. The DNA for the CDR3 is TGTGCCAGCGGATACAGGGTCGGGACCCAGTACTTC. V and J are TRBV12-3 or TRBV12-4 and TRBJ2-5; D possibly corresponds to TRBD1 (6 bases). V was shortened by 8 bases and J by 7 bases, with 14 bases between the two germline ends. This CDR3 contains 12 residues.

This clonotype was detected only a few times. The V call is TRBV5-1, the J call TRBJ2-5; possibly TRBD1 for D (6 bases). Germline CDR1 reads SGHRS; CDR2 reads YFSETQ. Trimming left V 4 bases short and J 2 bases short, with 12 bases between. This CDR3 region has 14 residues. CDR3 coding DNA: TGCGCCAGCAGCCCGGACAGAGAGCAAGAGACCCAGTACTTC. Residues: CASSPDREQETQYF.